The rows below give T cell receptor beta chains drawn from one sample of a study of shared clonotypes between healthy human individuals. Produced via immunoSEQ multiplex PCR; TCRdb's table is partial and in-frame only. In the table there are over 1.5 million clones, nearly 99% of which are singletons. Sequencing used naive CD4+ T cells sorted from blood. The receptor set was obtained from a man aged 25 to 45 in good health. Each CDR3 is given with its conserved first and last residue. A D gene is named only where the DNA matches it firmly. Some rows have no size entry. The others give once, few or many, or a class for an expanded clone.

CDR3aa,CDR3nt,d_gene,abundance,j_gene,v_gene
CASSFNEQYF,TGTGCCAGCAGCTTCAACGAGCAGTACTTC,-,once,TRBJ2-7,TRBV7-9
CASSPGHLGAYEQYF,TGTGCCAGCAGCCCCGGACATCTTGGAGCCTACGAGCAGTACTTC,-,-,TRBJ2-7,TRBV7-2
CASSPAGTGDRGGYGYTF,TGTGCCAGCAGTCCGGCCGGGACAGGGGACCGAGGGGGGTATGGCTACACCTTC,TRBD1,-,TRBJ1-2,TRBV27
CASSEWPGTNEQFF,TGTGCCAGCAGTGAATGGCCGGGGACCAATGAGCAGTTCTTC,-,-,TRBJ2-1,TRBV2
CASAVGSGNNEQFF,TGTGCCAGCGCAGTAGGGAGTGGGAACAATGAGCAGTTCTTC,-,few,TRBJ2-1,TRBV6-4
CASSLWVSKQEKLFF,TGTGCCAGCAGCCTATGGGTCTCAAAACAAGAAAAACTGTTTTTT,-,-,TRBJ1-4,TRBV7-2
CASKTDSRLDYGYTF,TGTGCCAGCAAGACCGACAGCAGGTTGGACTATGGCTACACCTTC,-,-,TRBJ1-2,TRBV6-1
CASTGLAGGVDTQYF,TGTGCCAGTACCGGACTAGCGGGCGGGGTTGATACGCAGTATTTT,TRBD2,-,TRBJ2-3,TRBV19
CATSRDRGRHYEQYF,TGTGCCACCAGCAGAGATCGAGGGAGGCATTACGAGCAGTACTTC,-,-,TRBJ2-7,TRBV15
CASSIESGRGNEQFF,TGTGCCAGTAGTATTGAGAGCGGGAGGGGTAATGAGCAGTTCTTC,TRBD2,-,TRBJ2-1,TRBV19
CASSKDSPAGGNEQFF,TGTGCCAGCAGCAAAGACTCCCCGGCAGGAGGCAATGAGCAGTTCTTC,-,-,TRBJ2-1,TRBV21-1
CARGQGNTGELFF,TGTGCCAGGGGACAGGGGAACACCGGGGAGCTGTTTTTT,TRBD1,-,TRBJ2-2,TRBV7-9
CASSGGPSGPYNEQFF,TGTGCCAGCAGCGGCGGTCCTAGCGGTCCTTACAATGAGCAGTTCTTC,TRBD2,-,TRBJ2-1,TRBV9
CASSLATPANYEQYF,TGTGCCAGCAGCTTAGCGACGCCAGCCAACTACGAGCAGTACTTC,-,once,TRBJ2-7,TRBV7-2
CASSRQGGMGANVLTF,TGTGCCAGTAGTAGACAGGGTGGCATGGGGGCCAACGTCCTGACTTTC,TRBD1,-,TRBJ2-6,TRBV19
CASSPSQGADEKLFF,TGTGCCAGCTCACCATCCCAGGGGGCAGATGAAAAACTGTTTTTT,TRBD1,-,TRBJ1-4,TRBV18
CASSEGQGGSYGYTF,TGCGCCAGCAGTGAGGGACAGGGGGGAAGCTATGGCTACACCTTC,TRBD1,-,TRBJ1-2,TRBV10-2
CASSLGTIYEQYF,TGTGCCAGCAGCTTGGGGACTATCTACGAGCAGTACTTC,TRBD2,-,TRBJ2-7,TRBV7-2
CASSSGTASTNEKLFF,TGTGCCAGCAGCTCCGGGACAGCTTCAACTAATGAAAAACTGTTTTTT,TRBD1,once,TRBJ1-4,TRBV5-4
CASSVLGNTGELFF,TGTGCCAGCAGTGTACTAGGTAACACCGGGGAGCTGTTTTTT,-,-,TRBJ2-2,TRBV9
CASSFLGTDTQYF,TGTGCCAGCAGCTTTTTGGGCACAGATACGCAGTATTTT,-,-,TRBJ2-3,TRBV5-4
CASSPRLADPWHEQFF,TGTGCCAGCAGCCCAAGACTAGCGGACCCCTGGCATGAGCAGTTCTTC,TRBD2,-,TRBJ2-1,TRBV7-9
CASSLIVGTKNIQYF,TGTGCCAGCAGCTTGATCGTGGGTACCAAAAACATTCAGTACTTC,-,-,TRBJ2-4,TRBV5-4
CASSLDGYTGELFF,TGTGCCAGCAGCTTGGACGGATACACCGGGGAGCTGTTTTTT,-,-,TRBJ2-2,TRBV7-2
CSAYWQVEAFF,TGCAGTGCTTATTGGCAGGTTGAAGCTTTCTTT,-,-,TRBJ1-1,TRBV20-1
CASSLGSVRETQYF,TGTGCCAGCAGCTTGGGGTCCGTTAGGGAGACCCAGTACTTC,-,once,TRBJ2-5,TRBV7-2
CASSSGLALGAYNEQFF,TGTGCCAGCAGCTCGGGACTAGCCCTTGGTGCCTACAATGAGCAGTTCTTC,TRBD2,once,TRBJ2-1,TRBV7-9
CAIRDQRGRNEQFF,TGTGCCATCAGAGACCAGCGGGGCCGCAATGAGCAGTTCTTC,TRBD2,-,TRBJ2-1,TRBV10-3
CASSINRDYEQYF,TGTGCCAGTAGTATAAACAGGGACTACGAGCAGTACTTC,-,-,TRBJ2-7,TRBV19
CASSKLEWSTGELFF,TGTGCCAGCTCAAAACTAGAATGGAGCACCGGGGAGCTGTTTTTT,-,-,TRBJ2-2,TRBV18
CASSDSRDRVHNEQFF,TGCGCCAGCAGTGATTCGCGGGATAGGGTCCACAATGAGCAGTTCTTC,-,-,TRBJ2-1,TRBV10-2